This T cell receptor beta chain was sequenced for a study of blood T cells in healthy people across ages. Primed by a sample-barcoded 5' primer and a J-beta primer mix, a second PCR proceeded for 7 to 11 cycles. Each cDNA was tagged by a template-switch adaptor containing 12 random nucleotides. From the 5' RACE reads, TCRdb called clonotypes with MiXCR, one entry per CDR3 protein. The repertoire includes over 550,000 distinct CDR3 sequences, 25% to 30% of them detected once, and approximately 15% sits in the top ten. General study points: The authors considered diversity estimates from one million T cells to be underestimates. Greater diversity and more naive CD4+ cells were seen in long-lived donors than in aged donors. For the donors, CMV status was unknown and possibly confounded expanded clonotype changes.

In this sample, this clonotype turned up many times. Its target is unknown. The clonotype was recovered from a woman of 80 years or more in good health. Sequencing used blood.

This chain's CDR3 is CASSPRQSGLGDTQYF. The CDR3 DNA reads TGTGCCAGCAGCCCGCGCCAAAGCGGACTAGGAGATACGCAGTATTTT. The rearrangement uses TRBV5-4 and TRBJ2-3; 7 bases agree with TRBD2. V lost 4 bases to trimming and J lost 5 bases; unmatched junction nucleotides: 13. This CDR3 is 16 amino acids long. In germline, CDR1 is SGHNT, CDR2 YYREEE (reference sequence).